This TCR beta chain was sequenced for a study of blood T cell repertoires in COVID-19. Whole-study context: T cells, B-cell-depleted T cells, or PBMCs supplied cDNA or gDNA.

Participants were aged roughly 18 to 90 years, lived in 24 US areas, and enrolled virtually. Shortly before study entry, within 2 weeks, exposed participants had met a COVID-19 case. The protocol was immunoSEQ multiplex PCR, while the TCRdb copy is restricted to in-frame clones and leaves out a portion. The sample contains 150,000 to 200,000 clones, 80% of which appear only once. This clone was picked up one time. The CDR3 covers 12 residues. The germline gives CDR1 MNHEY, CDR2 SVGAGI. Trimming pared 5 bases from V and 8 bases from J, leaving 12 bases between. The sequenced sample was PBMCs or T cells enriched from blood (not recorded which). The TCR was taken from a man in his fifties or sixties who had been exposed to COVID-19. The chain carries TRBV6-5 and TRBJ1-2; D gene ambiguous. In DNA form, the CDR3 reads TGTGCCAGCAGTCCGGGGAATAGGGGCTACACCTTC. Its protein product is CASSPGNRGYTF.